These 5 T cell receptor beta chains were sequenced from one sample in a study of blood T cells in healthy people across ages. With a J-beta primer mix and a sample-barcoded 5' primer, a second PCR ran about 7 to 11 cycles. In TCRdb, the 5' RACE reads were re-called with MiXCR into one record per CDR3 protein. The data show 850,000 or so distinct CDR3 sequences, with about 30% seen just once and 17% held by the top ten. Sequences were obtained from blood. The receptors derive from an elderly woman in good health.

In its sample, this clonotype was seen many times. The CDR3 nucleotides read TGTGCCAGCAGTTTATCAGGGTTGTTTGGTGAGCAGTTCTTC. Protein sequence: CASSLSGLFGEQFF. V is TRBV27 and J is TRBJ2-1; D is uncertain. V lost 0 bases and J 9 bases, leaving 12 bases between the germline ends. The germline V gene has CDR1 MNHEY and CDR2 SMNVEV (reference sequence). This CDR3 is built from 14 residues.

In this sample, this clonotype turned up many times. CDR3 DNA sequence: TGTGCCAGCAGCCAAGATAGAAGGACCGCTACTCAAGAGACCCAGTACTTC. Translated: CASSQDRRTATQETQYF. The chain combines TRBV3-1 with TRBJ2-5; unclear D gene. CDR1 is LGHDT and CDR2 is YNNKEL in the germline V gene (reference sequence). The CDR3 consists of 17 residues. V gave up 0 bases and J gave up 2 bases, with 16 bases separating them.

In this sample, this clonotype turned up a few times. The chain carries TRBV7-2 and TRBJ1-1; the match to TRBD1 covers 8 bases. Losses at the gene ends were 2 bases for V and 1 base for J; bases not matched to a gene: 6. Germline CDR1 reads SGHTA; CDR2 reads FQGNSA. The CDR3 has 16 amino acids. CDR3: CASSLRGQGGNTEAFF. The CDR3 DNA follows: TGTGCCAGCAGCTTACGTGGACAGGGCGGGAACACTGAAGCTTTCTTT. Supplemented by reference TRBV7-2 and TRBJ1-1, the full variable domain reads GAGVSQSPSNKVTEKGKDVELRCDPISGHTALYWYRQSLGQGLEFLIYFQGNSAPDKSGLPSDRFSAERTGGSVSTLTIQRTQQEDSAVYLCASSLRGQGGNTEAFFGQGTRLTVV.

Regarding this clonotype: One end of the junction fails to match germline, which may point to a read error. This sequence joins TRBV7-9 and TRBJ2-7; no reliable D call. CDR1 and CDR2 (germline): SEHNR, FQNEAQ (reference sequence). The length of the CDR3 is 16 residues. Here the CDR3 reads CASSLGNPTGSYEQHF. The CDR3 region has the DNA TGTGCCAGCAGCTTAGGAAACCCAACGGGCTCCTACGAGCAGCACTTC.

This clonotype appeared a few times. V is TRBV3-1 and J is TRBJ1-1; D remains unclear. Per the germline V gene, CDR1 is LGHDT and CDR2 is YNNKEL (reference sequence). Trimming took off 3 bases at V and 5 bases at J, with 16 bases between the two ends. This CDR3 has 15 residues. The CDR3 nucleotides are TGTGCCAGCAGCCAGCCTGGGGTCGGGCGTACTGAAGCTTTCTTT. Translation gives CASSQPGVGRTEAFF.